The T cell receptor beta chain under discussion was sequenced for a study of blood T cell repertoires in COVID-19. Authors' analysis steps: Nucleated cell counts were estimated from reference gene primer amplification. Clones were read by immunoSEQ multiplex PCR, and TCRdb kept only the in-frame ones, dropping some. V and J calls and clone size are as listed in that table; D and trimming were resolved from the DNA. Of some 150,000 clones listed, roughly 85% are singletons. Germline assignment: CDR1 SQVTM and CDR2 ANQGSEA. Trimming removed 6 bases from V and 1 base from J; junction bases left unmatched: 8. The CDR3 extends over 14 amino acids.

Sample: peripheral blood. The J gene is TRBJ1-1, the V gene TRBV29-1; 7 bases fit TRBD1. This clonotype was obtained from a man in his forties with acute or convalescent COVID-19. CDR3 DNA: TGCAGCGTGGGAACAGGGGCCGGGAACACTGAAGCTTTCTTT. Residues: CSVGTGAGNTEAFF.